The rows below give T cell receptor beta chains drawn from one sample of a study of shared clonotypes between healthy human individuals. Sequenced by immunoSEQ multiplex PCR; TCRdb stores in-frame clones only, minus some. The repertoire has about 770,000 clones, about two thirds of them found once; the top ten carry more than 1.5%. The sequenced sample was memory CD4+ T cells sorted from blood. These receptors all come from a woman in her thirties in good health. The conserved cysteine and the conserved F or W are not part of the CDR3 here. Each record gives: D gene, V gene, J gene, CDR3 protein. A D gene is named only where the DNA matches it firmly.

NA	TRBV5-4	TRBJ2-7	ASSKLDSYEQY
NA	TRBV7-2	TRBJ1-5	ASSPLTGSYNQPQH
NA	TRBV19	TRBJ1-1	ASSSPGGWANTEAF
TRBD2	TRBV2	TRBJ2-7	ASNLEREVYEQY
NA	TRBV6-5	TRBJ2-2	ASKKAENTGELF
TRBD2	TRBV27	TRBJ2-1	ASKVGRNGEQF
NA	TRBV7-3	TRBJ1-1	ASSLSQNTEAF
NA	TRBV7-9	TRBJ1-1	ASSSNRGNRIEAF
NA	TRBV19	TRBJ1-5	ASNSHGGVSNQPQH
TRBD1	TRBV7-2	TRBJ2-2	ASRPYRTGQENTGELF
TRBD1	TRBV6-5	TRBJ2-3	ASSFDRGRDTQY
NA	TRBV19	TRBJ2-1	ASSIERSSYNEQF
NA	TRBV9	TRBJ1-1	ASSVAWGTEAF
NA	TRBV6-1	TRBJ1-2	ASSGPGQALGYT
NA	TRBV30	TRBJ2-2	AWSVRPNTGELF
NA	TRBV21-1	TRBJ2-7	ATSGVVYEQY
TRBD1	TRBV27	TRBJ2-7	ASSFPPGQGSDEQY
TRBD1	TRBV5-1	TRBJ2-2	ASSLRQGATGELF
TRBD2	TRBV6-5	TRBJ2-3	ASSRGVGTDTQY
NA	TRBV5-4	TRBJ2-7	ASSFQGNYEQY
TRBD1	TRBV7-9	TRBJ1-6	ASSPIGQGAPSPLH
TRBD2	TRBV4-1	TRBJ2-1	ASSQEGGVAGRAGDEQF
TRBD1	TRBV6-1	TRBJ2-5	ASSGRTGEWAQY
NA	TRBV28	TRBJ2-7	ASSFGSFSYEQY
TRBD2	TRBV27	TRBJ2-3	ASSLEGGRTGGTDTQY
NA	TRBV7-9	TRBJ2-5	ASSSRGDVIGETQY